These T cell receptor beta chains were read from a single sample in a study of cytomegalovirus exposure and HLA in healthy donors. Only in-frame clones appear in the TCRdb table, and some are missing; sequencing was by immunoSEQ multiplex PCR. Of about 130,000 clones listed, around 82% are singletons. Sample: PBMCs. These receptors all stem from a woman aged 40 to 50 in good health and CMV-seropositive. Each CDR3 is given without its conserved first and last residue. D genes are given only for firm matches.

V gene	J gene	D gene	CDR3 length	CDR3 protein
TRBV13	TRBJ2-1	NA	12	ASSTGLKYNEQF
TRBV19	TRBJ1-1	TRBD1	10	ASCGQGTEAF
TRBV7-6	TRBJ2-1	TRBD2	13	ASSSGLAGYNEQF
TRBV27	TRBJ1-1	TRBD1	13	ASSRGGQGGAEAF
TRBV18	TRBJ1-4	TRBD1	12	ASSRDRGSEKLF
TRBV10-3	TRBJ2-7	NA	10	ATFNGVYEQY
TRBV27	TRBJ2-3	NA	13	ASSLMGSGADTQY
TRBV5-6	TRBJ2-7	TRBD2	14	ASSLFFGTRFPPPF
TRBV10-1	NA	NA	12	ASSPSPMNYEQY
TRBV7-2	NA	NA	15	ASSPDNPGTLSYEQY
TRBV6-5	TRBJ2-5	TRBD1	13	ASSYLSGQGETQY
TRBV2	TRBJ2-7	TRBD2	12	ASASGRNSYEQY
TRBV19	TRBJ1-1	NA	14	ASSIVRSYMNTEAF
TRBV6-4	TRBJ1-2	NA	15	ASSDPGGFGANYGYT
TRBV19	TRBJ2-7	TRBD1	14	ASSPVPGTGVYEQY
TRBV28	TRBJ2-5	TRBD1	13	ASSTRQGAGETQY
TRBV9	TRBJ2-2	NA	12	ASSVEGNTGELF
TRBV6-6	TRBJ2-7	TRBD1	13	ASRSDREGTYEQY
TRBV5-4	TRBJ2-5	TRBD2	14	ASSLEVPSGGKTQY
TRBV18	TRBJ2-3	NA	13	ASSPLQGVTDTQY
TRBV4-3	TRBJ1-1	NA	11	ASSQDRNTEAF
TRBV29-1	NA	TRBD1	11	SVFGTGAYEQY
TRBV5-1	TRBJ2-7	TRBD2	14	ASFRGSGTELNEQY
TRBV2	TRBJ1-2	NA	12	ASSETVRVYGYT
TRBV6-1	TRBJ1-1	NA	10	ASFRVGTEAF
TRBV27	TRBJ2-1	NA	13	ASSLYTINPHEQF